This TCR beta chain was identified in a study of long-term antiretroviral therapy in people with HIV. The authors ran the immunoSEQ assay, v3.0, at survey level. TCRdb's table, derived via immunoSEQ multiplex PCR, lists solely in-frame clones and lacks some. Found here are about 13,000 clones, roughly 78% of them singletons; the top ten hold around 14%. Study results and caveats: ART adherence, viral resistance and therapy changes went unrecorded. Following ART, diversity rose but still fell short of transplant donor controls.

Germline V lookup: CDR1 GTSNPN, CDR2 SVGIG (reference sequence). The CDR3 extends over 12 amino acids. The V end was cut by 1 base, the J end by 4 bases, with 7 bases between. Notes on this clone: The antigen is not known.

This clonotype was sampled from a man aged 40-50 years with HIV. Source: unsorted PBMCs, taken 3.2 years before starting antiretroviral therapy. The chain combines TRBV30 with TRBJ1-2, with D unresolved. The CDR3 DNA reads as TGTGCCTGGAGTGCATCGGGCTATGGCTACACCTTC. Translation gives CAWSASGYGYTF.